This TCR beta chain was captured by sequencing in a study of blood T cell repertoires in COVID-19. The wider study: Samples of COVID-19 (acute and convalescent) were obtained from the United States, Italy and Spain.

Trimming stripped 3 bases from V and 0 bases from J, with 9 bases between. Germline V gene lookup returns CDR1 LNHDA and CDR2 SQIVND (reference sequence). This CDR3 is built from 15 residues. As processed by the authors: It was from reference gene primer amplification that nucleated cell counts were estimated. The protocol was immunoSEQ multiplex PCR, while the TCRdb copy is restricted to in-frame clones and leaves out a portion. That table supplies the V and J calls and clone size; D and trimming were determined from the DNA. The sample has around 170,000 clones, 86% seen once; the top ten hold 2.9%.

The sequenced sample consisted of peripheral blood. The receptor was derived from a woman between 25 and 40 years old with active or convalescent COVID-19. The rearrangement uses TRBV19 and TRBJ1-3; a possible D gene is TRBD1 (5 bases). CDR3 bases: TGTGCCAGTAGTATCGGGGGGTTCTCTGGAAACACCATATATTTT. Translation: CASSIGGFSGNTIYF.